Listed below are T cell receptor beta chains from one sample, sequenced in a study of metastatic and nonmetastatic thyroid tumors. Using MiXCR, TCRdb re-called clones from the PCR reads. Seen here are roughly 22,000 clones, 36% observed once, and the top ten hold about 20%. Sequencing was performed on blood. These receptors all stem from a male donor with papillary thyroid cancer or a benign thyroid nodule (not recorded which). Some clones in this sample may be carry-over from other donors' samples. Both conserved end residues are part of each CDR3. D genes are given only for firm matches. Size tells how often a clone was seen (once, few, many) or the class of an expanded clone, and some rows leave it out.

J	V	D	size	CDR3	DNA
TRBJ2-7	TRBV4-1	.	.	CASSQPVGGREQYF	TGCGCCAGCAGCCAACCCGTAGGGGGGAGGGAGCAGTACTTC
TRBJ2-2	TRBV12-3/TRBV12-4	.	.	CASKVYGAGELFF	TGTGCCAGCAAAGTCTACGGAGCCGGGGAGCTGTTTTTT
TRBJ2-1	TRBV7-2	.	medium-sized	CASSLMRGPGIHNEQFF	TGTGCCAGCAGCTTAATGCGGGGACCTGGTATTCACAATGAGCAGTTCTTC
TRBJ1-2	TRBV19	TRBD1	.	CASTPGTGRYNYGYTF	TGTGCCAGTACACCCGGGACAGGGCGCTATAACTATGGCTACACCTTC
TRBJ2-3	TRBV7-6	.	.	CASRESAITTDTQYF	TGTGCCAGCAGAGAGTCCGCTATCACCACAGATACGCAGTATTTT
TRBJ2-1	TRBV5-1	TRBD2	.	CASSFSLAGGRDEQFF	TGCGCCAGCAGCTTCTCCTTAGCGGGAGGAAGGGATGAGCAGTTCTTC
TRBJ2-7	TRBV18	TRBD1	.	CASSPPGQGAYEQYF	TGTGCCAGCTCACCACCGGGACAGGGGGCCTACGAGCAGTACTTC
TRBJ2-5	TRBV12-3/TRBV12-4	.	medium-sized	CASSPLGGEETQYF	TGTGCCAGCAGTCCCCTAGGTGGGGAGGAGACCCAGTACTTC
TRBJ2-3	TRBV28	.	few	CASSPIKGPGADTQYF	TGTGCCAGCAGCCCTATTAAAGGACCGGGCGCAGATACGCAGTATTTT
TRBJ2-7	TRBV27	TRBD2	.	CASKVISGTNEQYF	TGTGCCAGCAAGGTTATTAGCGGGACCAACGAGCAGTACTTC
TRBJ2-7	TRBV4-1	.	.	CASSSPGRSSYEQYF	TGCGCCAGCAGCTCCCCGGGACGGAGCTCCTACGAGCAGTACTTC
TRBJ2-7	TRBV12-3/TRBV12-4	TRBD1	few	CASSWTGPSYEQYF	TGTGCCAGCAGCTGGACAGGGCCCTCCTACGAGCAGTACTTC
TRBJ2-7	TRBV6-1	.	.	CASSSSDAYEQYF	TGTGCCAGCAGTAGTAGCGACGCCTACGAGCAGTACTTC
TRBJ2-2	TRBV24-1	TRBD2	.	CATTAGVANTGELFF	TGTGCCACCACGGCGGGGGTTGCGAACACCGGGGAGCTGTTTTTT
TRBJ1-5	TRBV6-5	.	few	CASSWGLDQPQHF	TGTGCCAGCAGTTGGGGCCTCGATCAGCCCCAGCATTTT
TRBJ1-3	TRBV20-1	TRBD1	.	CSAWDRGNENTIYF	TGCAGTGCTTGGGACAGGGGAAATGAAAACACCATATATTTT
TRBJ2-7	TRBV20-1	.	.	CSAPDESSYEQYF	TGCAGTGCCCCGGACGAGAGCTCCTACGAGCAGTACTTC
TRBJ2-7	TRBV18	.	.	CASSPSQGYEQYF	TGTGCCAGCTCACCGTCACAGGGATACGAGCAGTACTTC
TRBJ2-7	TRBV4-3	.	.	CASSQDPGGSSYEQYF	TGCGCCAGCAGCCAAGATCCCGGAGGTTCCTCCTACGAGCAGTACTTC
TRBJ2-7	TRBV7-8	TRBD1	.	CASSFRPGQDAVSYEQYF	TGTGCCAGCAGTTTCCGGCCGGGACAGGACGCTGTCTCCTACGAGCAGTACTTC
TRBJ2-5	TRBV5-6	TRBD2	many	CASSLAFLAGGHGTQYF	TGTGCCAGCAGCTTGGCCTTTCTAGCGGGAGGGCATGGGACCCAGTACTTC
TRBJ1-5	TRBV19	.	few	CASSGTLQQPQHF	TGTGCCAGTAGCGGGACACTCCAGCAGCCCCAGCATTTT
TRBJ1-5	TRBV6-2/TRBV6-3	.	.	CASTRQTNQPQHF	TGTGCCAGCACTAGACAGACGAATCAGCCCCAGCATTTT
TRBJ2-2	TRBV11-3	.	.	CASSFSGAGELFF	TGTGCCAGCAGCTTTTCCGGGGCCGGGGAGCTGTTTTTT
TRBJ2-1	TRBV30	TRBD1	.	CAWSSRDRDYNEQFF	TGTGCCTGGAGTAGTCGGGACAGGGACTACAATGAGCAGTTCTTC
TRBJ2-1	TRBV24-1	TRBD2	.	CATSDPRTSGDEQFF	TGTGCCACCAGTGACCCCAGGACTAGCGGTGATGAGCAGTTCTTC
TRBJ1-4	TRBV27	.	many	CASREQSNEKLFF	TGTGCCAGCAGGGAACAATCTAATGAAAAACTGTTTTTT
TRBJ2-5	TRBV6-5	.	few	CASAKLETQYF	TGTGCCAGCGCCAAGTTGGAGACCCAGTACTTC
TRBJ2-5	TRBV5-1	.	many	CASSLVAGAVETQYF	TGCGCCAGCAGCTTGGTCGCAGGAGCGGTGGAGACCCAGTACTTC
TRBJ2-7	TRBV6-9	TRBD1	few	CASNGTGDNEQYF	TGTGCCAGCAATGGGACAGGGGATAATGAGCAGTACTTC
TRBJ2-7	TRBV28	TRBD2	few	CASSLTSGRLEQYF	TGTGCCAGCAGTCTGACTAGCGGGAGACTCGAGCAGTACTTC
TRBJ2-7	TRBV7-8	TRBD2	.	CASSLALAGPPDEQYF	TGTGCCAGCAGCTTAGCGCTAGCGGGGCCTCCCGACGAGCAGTACTTC
TRBJ1-2	TRBV5-1	.	.	CASSLVGEENYGYTF	TGCGCCAGCAGCTTGGTGGGGGAGGAAAACTATGGCTACACCTTC
TRBJ1-2	TRBV19	.	many	CASSLSWTSYGYTF	TGTGCCAGTAGTCTAAGTTGGACATCTTATGGCTACACCTTC
TRBJ2-5	TRBV11-3	.	many	CASSLTKGETQYF	TGTGCCAGCAGCTTAACCAAGGGAGAGACCCAGTACTTC
TRBJ2-1	TRBV5-1	.	medium-sized	CASSLFNNEQFF	TGCGCCAGCAGCTTGTTTAACAATGAGCAGTTCTTC